This TCR beta chain was sequenced in a study of T cells in Graves' hyperthyroidism and ophthalmopathy. This clonotype occurred a few times. TCR beta CDR3 region amplification was performed from RNA transcripts. TCR CDR3 underwent first-round RT-PCR with the HTBI primer set. TCRdb redid the calling of the multiplex PCR reads with MiXCR, one entry per CDR3 protein. The table lists some 490,000 distinct CDR3 sequences, more than 15% of them singletons. Trimming took 9 bases from V and 0 from J, leaving 15 bases between them. CDR1 and CDR2 (germline): MDHEN, SYDVKM. This CDR3 contains 15 residues. Material for sequencing was blood. The TCR was taken from a young woman with Graves' ophthalmopathy. The V gene is TRBV28, the J gene TRBJ1-5; D not resolved. CDR3 sequence: CASNFGSYSNQPQHF. The DNA of the CDR3 is TGTGCCAGTAATTTTGGGAGCTATAGCAATCAGCCCCAGCATTTT. Combining the CDR3 with reference TRBV28 and TRBJ1-5 gives the whole variable domain DVKVTQSSRYLVKRTGEKVFLECVQDMDHENMFWYRQDPGLGLRLIYFSYDVKMKEKGDIPEGYSVSREKKERFSLILESASTNQTSMYLCASNFGSYSNQPQHFGDGTRLSIL.